Here is one TCR beta chain with its context. Its antigen is not known. While unrecorded immune exposures were likely, the donors were nominally healthy when sampled. This specimen belongs to a study of cytomegalovirus exposure and HLA in healthy donors. At the level of the study: Earlier sequencing of some 190 million T cells yielded 90 million to 140 million unique TCR beta sequences. Findings and limits, study-wide: A later analysis reportedly identified an Asian-associated ancestry cluster as carrying fewer N-insertions than the roughly 670-donor mean. Apart from CMV serostatus, no immune exposure information was available.

The PCR had 60 Vbeta and 13 Jbeta primers. The table came from immunoSEQ multiplex PCR; TCRdb's copy has only in-frame clones and leaves some out. This sample carries 150,000 to 200,000 clones, 76% of them seen once, and the ten largest clones take around 1.5%. V lost 6 bases to trimming and J lost 5 bases, with 8 bases between them. Germline V gene data show CDR1 as SNHLY and CDR2 as FYNNEI. The CDR3 spans 11 residues. The chain has TRBV2 and TRBJ2-7, with D unclear. Sample: PBMCs. This sequence originates from a man in his late teens or twenties in good health and CMV-seronegative. CDR3 sequence (DNA): TGTGCCAGCAGATTCACGGACGAGCAGTACTTC. Translated: CASRFTDEQYF.